These T cell receptor beta chains were read from a single sample in a study of T cells after posttransplantation cyclophosphamide. Libraries were prepared by immunoSEQ multiplex PCR; TCRdb keeps only in-frame clonotypes and omits some of them. There are 50,000 to 55,000 clones in the sample; about 86% occur only once, and roughly 2.8% lies in the top ten. Sequenced input: PBMCs. The receptors derive from a man aged 25 to 45 with a blood cancer, CMV-positive, and with a related stem cell donor. The CDR3 runs from the conserved cysteine through the conserved F or W. Fields, in order: clone size, V gene, CDR3 protein. A row's size may be missing; if present it is once, few, many or a size class.

clone_size: -; v_call: TRBV2; cdr3_aa: CASRRQGRAQPQHF
clone_size: -; v_call: TRBV7-8; cdr3_aa: CASSPTDRGSNQPQHF
clone_size: few; v_call: TRBV5-6; cdr3_aa: CASSWRDNTGELFF
clone_size: -; v_call: TRBV30; cdr3_aa: CAWSQTGLNSPLHF
clone_size: -; v_call: TRBV28; cdr3_aa: CASSRTGKINQPQHF
clone_size: -; v_call: TRBV6-6; cdr3_aa: CASLRPGQNTIYF
clone_size: once; v_call: TRBV7-2; cdr3_aa: CASSPQAGAKNIQYF
clone_size: -; v_call: TRBV7-9; cdr3_aa: CASSLLGRNYGYTF
clone_size: -; v_call: TRBV5-4; cdr3_aa: CAIGGRASGKSDTQYF
clone_size: -; v_call: TRBV27; cdr3_aa: CASAAGGASNQPQHF
clone_size: once; v_call: TRBV6-6; cdr3_aa: CASSLDYTDTQYF
clone_size: -; v_call: TRBV5-5; cdr3_aa: CASSLGGQAGNYGYTF